This entry lists 6 T cell receptor beta chains sequenced from one sample in a study of T-cell memory formation after mild COVID-19. TCRdb passed the 5' RACE reads through MiXCR, listing each CDR3 protein once. The table shows approximately 300,000 distinct CDR3 sequences, with approximately 19% occurring only once. Sequenced material: PBMCs or a T cell subset sorted from them (not recorded which). The receptors derive from a man aged 18 to 29 who had mild COVID-19 (a few samples of this study predate the infection). Cell type and time point are not known.

This clonotype was counted only a few times. The rearrangement joins TRBV15 to TRBJ2-6, with D perhaps being TRBD1 or TRBD2 (6 bases each). Trimming took 1 base from V and 0 from J, leaving 19 bases between them. CDR1 and CDR2 from the germline V gene are LNHNV and YYDKDF (reference sequence). The CDR3 spans 20 residues. The CDR3 region has the DNA TGTGCCACCAGCAGAGTGACGGGGGCAGGGATCGGCTCTGGGGCCAACGTCCTGACTTTC. Its protein product is CATSRVTGAGIGSGANVLTF.

The rearrangement uses TRBV4-3 and TRBJ1-1, with TRBD1 as a possible D gene (6 bases). CDR1 LGHNA and CDR2 YSLEER come from the germline V gene. Trimming pared 4 bases from V and 6 bases from J, leaving 21 bases between. The CDR3 consists of 16 residues. The CDR3 sequence: CASSPIGARGTSEAFF. The CDR3 coding sequence is TGCGCCAGCAGCCCAATAGGGGCCAGGGGAACCTCTGAAGCTTTCTTT.

This clonotype was seen a handful of times. The J gene is TRBJ2-1, the V gene TRBV5-1; D tentatively reads TRBD1 or TRBD2 (5 bases each). Trimming shortened V by 4 bases and J by 3 bases, and 8 bases separated the two germline ends. The CDR3 length is 13 residues. Germline V gene data show CDR1 as SGHRS and CDR2 as YFSETQ. For the CDR3, the DNA is TGCGCCAGCAGCGGGGACGGCTACAATGAGCAGTTCTTC. Its protein is CASSGDGYNEQFF.

This clonotype was seen ten or more times. This chain connects TRBV12-3 or TRBV12-4 to TRBJ2-1; the D is unclear. The CDR3 totals 11 residues. Trimming stripped 5 bases from V and 2 bases from J, with 1 base between. The CDR3 bases are TGTGCCAGCAGTGCCTACAATGAGCAGTTCTTC. It translates to CASSAYNEQFF.

The rearrangement uses TRBV29-1 and TRBJ1-1; 10 bases map to TRBD1. Germline loops: CDR1 SQVTM, CDR2 ANQGSEA. V was clipped by 5 bases and J by 5 bases; unmatched bases: 11. CDR3 length: 15 amino acids. CDR3 DNA: TGCAGCGTTTCCCGGGACAGGGGAATATTTACTGAAGCTTTCTTT. The encoded protein is CSVSRDRGIFTEAFF.

In this sample, this clonotype turned up a few times. The genes are TRBV11-2 and TRBJ2-1, with D perhaps being TRBD1 or TRBD2 (7 bases each). The CDR3 length is 18 residues. Trimming left V 8 bases short and J 6 bases short, with 29 bases between. CDR1 is SGHAT and CDR2 is FQNNGV in the germline V gene. CDR3 bases: TGTGCCAGCCGCGAAATTAGGGGGCGGGGGACCAGGTCCAATGAGCAGTTCTTC. This encodes CASREIRGRGTRSNEQFF.